This TCR beta chain was identified during a study of metastatic and nonmetastatic thyroid tumors. As for the study in general: Repertoires from blood and tumor or nodule tissue of malignant and benign thyroid patients were compared.

Thyroid surgery was performed in patients who had received no treatment beforehand. Per the study methods: A distant-metastasis classifier for papillary thyroid cancer was built using CDR3 differences across clinicopathological groups. Via MiXCR, TCRdb re-called the PCR reads. The V and J calls and clone size come from TCRdb's table, not from the authors' own analysis. The sample lists 30,000 to 40,000 clones, about 31% occurring once. This clone was recorded a few times. Its antigen is unknown. Since the CDR3 does not end with the conserved phenylalanine or tryptophan, this likely comes from a read error. The DNA is omitted, as the CDR3 cannot be located on it reliably, and the CDR3 follows TCRdb's listing. General observations from the study: Malignant tumors reportedly showed significantly higher TCR beta diversity than benign nodules in both blood and tumor.

The TCR originated in a female donor with papillary thyroid cancer or a benign thyroid nodule (not recorded which). Some clones in this sample may be carry-over from other donors' samples. The sample consisted of blood.

CDR3 sequence: CASSLGGT. The V gene is TRBV7-8, the J gene TRBJ2-7. Looked up from germline, CDR1 is SGHVS and CDR2 is FQNEAQ. Inclusive of both ends, the CDR3 amounts to 8 amino acids.